The rows below give T cell receptor beta chains drawn from one sample of a study of shared clonotypes between healthy human individuals. Profiling relied on immunoSEQ multiplex PCR, and the TCRdb table lists in-frame clones only, not all of them. The profile shows 500,000 to 550,000 clones, more than 95% of them singletons. Sequencing input: naive CD4+ T cells sorted from blood. The receptors originated from a woman aged 25 to 39 in good health. Both conserved end residues are part of each CDR3. Each record gives: V gene, D gene, J gene, clone size, CDR3 protein, CDR3 DNA. The D gene is left open where the match is weak. Clone size appears in some rows only: once, few, many, or a class for an expanded clone.

TRBV11-2	.	TRBJ2-2	.	CASSFLTGERTGELFF	TGTGCCAGCAGCTTCTTGACGGGGGAGCGGACCGGGGAGCTGTTTTTT
TRBV30	.	TRBJ2-2	.	CAWSVGGGELFF	TGTGCCTGGAGTGTTGGCGGCGGGGAGCTGTTTTTT
TRBV25-1	TRBD1	TRBJ1-2	.	CASSEGIGGITGYTF	TGTGCCAGCAGTGAAGGGATAGGGGGCATCACTGGCTACACCTTC
TRBV27	TRBD1	TRBJ2-1	.	CASSGGQGVSRRSYNEQFF	TGTGCCAGCAGCGGGGGACAGGGAGTTTCTCGAAGATCCTACAATGAGCAGTTCTTC
TRBV2	.	TRBJ1-1	.	CASSEGLTGFFGNTEAFF	TGTGCCAGCAGTGAAGGCCTAACAGGGTTTTTCGGAAACACTGAAGCTTTCTTT
TRBV29-1	TRBD1	TRBJ1-3	.	CSVVRTGATISGNTIYF	TGCAGCGTTGTCAGGACAGGGGCGACCATATCTGGAAACACCATATATTTT
TRBV9	TRBD2	TRBJ2-3	.	CASTATSGNTDTQYF	TGTGCCAGCACCGCAACTAGCGGGAACACAGATACGCAGTATTTT
TRBV29-1	.	TRBJ2-5	.	CSASSGLETQYF	TGCAGCGCATCGTCCGGGCTAGAGACCCAGTACTTC
TRBV19	.	TRBJ1-5	.	CASSIGGNNQPQHF	TGTGCCAGTAGTATTGGGGGGAACAATCAGCCCCAGCATTTT
TRBV19	TRBD1	TRBJ2-5	.	CASSIETLQGIAQETQYF	TGTGCCAGTAGTATAGAAACCCTACAGGGGATCGCCCAAGAGACCCAGTACTTC
TRBV6-5	.	TRBJ1-1	once	CASSYYPGGTEAFF	TGTGCCAGCAGTTACTATCCCGGGGGCACTGAAGCTTTCTTT
TRBV6-1	.	TRBJ1-1	.	CASSDGGAGTEAFF	TGTGCCAGCAGTGACGGGGGGGCAGGCACTGAAGCTTTCTTT
TRBV9	TRBD2	TRBJ2-2	.	CASSVRTSGWNTGELFF	TGTGCCAGCAGCGTCCGGACTAGCGGGTGGAACACCGGGGAGCTGTTTTTT
TRBV7-9	TRBD2	TRBJ2-3	.	CASSLGGLALDTQYF	TGTGCCAGCAGCTTAGGGGGACTAGCATTAGATACGCAGTATTTT